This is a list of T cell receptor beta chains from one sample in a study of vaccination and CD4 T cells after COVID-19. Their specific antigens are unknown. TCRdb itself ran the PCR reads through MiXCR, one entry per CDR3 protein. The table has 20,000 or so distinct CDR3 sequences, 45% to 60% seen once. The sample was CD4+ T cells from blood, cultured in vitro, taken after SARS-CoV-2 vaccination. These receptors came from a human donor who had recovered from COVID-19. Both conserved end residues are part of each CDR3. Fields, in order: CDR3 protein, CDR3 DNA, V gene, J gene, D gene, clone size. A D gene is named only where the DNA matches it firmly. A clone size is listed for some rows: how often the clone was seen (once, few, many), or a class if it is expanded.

CASRGTLAGNTIYF,TGTGCCAGCAGAGGGACACTGGCTGGAAACACCATATATTTT,TRBV6-1,TRBJ1-3,NA,few
CASSLARAYGYTF,TGTGCCAGCAGCCTTGCTAGGGCCTATGGCTACACCTTC,TRBV6-1,TRBJ1-2,NA,NA
CASSLSAVSSYEQYF,TGTGCCAGCAGTTTATCTGCGGTGAGCTCCTACGAGCAGTACTTC,TRBV12-3/TRBV12-4,TRBJ2-7,NA,NA
CSARDRMRSSYNEQFF,TGCAGTGCTAGAGATCGGATGCGGAGCTCCTACAATGAGCAGTTCTTC,TRBV20-1,TRBJ2-1,NA,NA
CASSETLAGRYNEQFF,TGCGCCAGCAGTGAGACACTAGCGGGAAGGTACAATGAGCAGTTCTTC,TRBV10-1,TRBJ2-1,TRBD2,NA
CSATSGGNTGELFF,TGCAGTGCTACTAGCGGGGGGAACACCGGGGAGCTGTTTTTT,TRBV20-1,TRBJ2-2,TRBD2,NA
CASSPGRQGLRGTDTQYF,TGTGCCAGCAGCCCTGGACGACAGGGACTACGTGGCACAGATACGCAGTATTTT,TRBV12-3/TRBV12-4,TRBJ2-3,NA,NA
CASSPRSDQNTEAFF,TGTGCCAGCAGCCCACGTTCAGACCAGAACACTGAAGCTTTCTTT,TRBV11-3,TRBJ1-1,NA,NA
CASSPLGSSYNSPLHF,TGTGCCAGCAGTCCCTTAGGGAGCTCCTATAATTCACCCCTCCACTTT,TRBV12-3/TRBV12-4,TRBJ1-6,NA,NA
CATRKQGATEAFF,TGTGCCACGAGGAAGCAGGGGGCCACTGAAGCTTTCTTT,TRBV7-2,TRBJ1-1,TRBD1,NA
CASRLGLAGFYEQYF,TGTGCCAGCAGGCTGGGACTAGCGGGATTCTACGAGCAGTACTTC,TRBV28,TRBJ2-7,TRBD2,NA
CASRNTGQGVSSYNEQFF,TGTGCCAGCAGGAACACGGGACAGGGTGTTAGCTCCTACAATGAGCAGTTCTTC,TRBV6-1,TRBJ2-1,TRBD1,NA
CASSEPGAYTEAFF,TGTGCCAGCAGTGAACCAGGGGCATATACTGAAGCTTTCTTT,TRBV6-1,TRBJ1-1,NA,few
CSARDGTLSYNEQFF,TGCAGTGCTAGAGATGGGACCCTCTCCTACAATGAGCAGTTCTTC,TRBV20-1,TRBJ2-1,NA,medium-sized
CASSETRDGFYGYTF,TGTGCCAGCAGTGAGACCCGGGACGGATTCTATGGCTACACCTTC,TRBV6-1,TRBJ1-2,NA,few
CSARDRKGIVTEAFF,TGCAGTGCTAGAGATCGTAAGGGGATCGTCACTGAAGCTTTCTTT,TRBV20-1,TRBJ1-1,NA,NA
CSAGSGTSVYNEQFF,TGCAGTGCAGGTTCCGGGACTAGCGTCTACAATGAGCAGTTCTTC,TRBV20-1,TRBJ2-1,TRBD2,once
CASRSRGGSYEQYF,TGTGCCAGCAGGAGCCGAGGCGGCTCCTACGAGCAGTACTTC,TRBV6-1,TRBJ2-7,NA,NA
CASSRPGVQETQYF,TGTGCCAGCAGCCGGCCAGGGGTCCAAGAGACCCAGTACTTC,TRBV7-8,TRBJ2-5,NA,NA
CASRSQVVRGNTEAFF,TGTGCCAGTAGGTCACAGGTAGTAAGGGGGAACACTGAAGCTTTCTTT,TRBV19,TRBJ1-1,NA,few
CSASPRDSLMNTEAFF,TGCAGTGCTAGTCCCCGGGACAGCCTCATGAACACTGAAGCTTTCTTT,TRBV20-1,TRBJ1-1,TRBD1,NA
CASSAQQGVNSPLHF,TGTGCCAGTAGTGCTCAACAGGGCGTTAATTCACCCCTCCACTTT,TRBV19,TRBJ1-6,NA,few
CASSDRSVNQPQHF,TGTGCCAGCAGTGATAGGAGTGTGAATCAGCCCCAGCATTTT,TRBV2,TRBJ1-5,NA,NA
CASSFNGQGTEAFF,TGTGCCAGCAGCTTCAACGGACAGGGGACTGAAGCTTTCTTT,TRBV7-3,TRBJ1-1,TRBD1,NA